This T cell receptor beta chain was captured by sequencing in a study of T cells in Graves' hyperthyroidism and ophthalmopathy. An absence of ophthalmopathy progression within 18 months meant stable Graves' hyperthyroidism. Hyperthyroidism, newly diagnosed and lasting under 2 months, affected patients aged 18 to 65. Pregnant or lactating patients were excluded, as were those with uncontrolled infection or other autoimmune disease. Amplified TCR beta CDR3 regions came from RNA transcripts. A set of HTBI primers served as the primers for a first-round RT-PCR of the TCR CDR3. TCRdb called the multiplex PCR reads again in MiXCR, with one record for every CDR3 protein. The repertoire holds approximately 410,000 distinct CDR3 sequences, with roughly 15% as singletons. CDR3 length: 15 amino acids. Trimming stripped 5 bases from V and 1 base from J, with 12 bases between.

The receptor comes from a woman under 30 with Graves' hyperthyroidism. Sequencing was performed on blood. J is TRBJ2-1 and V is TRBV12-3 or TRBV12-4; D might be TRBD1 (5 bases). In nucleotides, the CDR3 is TGTGCCAGCAGTCTGACAGAACTATCCTACAATGAGCAGTTCTTC. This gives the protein CASSLTELSYNEQFF.